This T cell receptor beta chain derives from a study of control samples from healthy donors and cancer patients. CDR1 and CDR2 from the germline V gene are MDHEN and SYDVKM. Deletions cut 6 bases from V and 0 bases from J, with 12 bases between. CDR3 size: 15 residues. Sequencing was performed with immunoSEQ multiplex PCR; in TCRdb, only in-frame clones are kept and a portion is missing. The sample lists just under 75,000 clones, less than 90% occurring once. V usage is TRBV28 and J usage is TRBJ1-3; D perhaps matches TRBD1 (5 bases). The sequenced sample was blood. The origin of this receptor is a woman between 50 and 59 years old in good health. CDR3 protein: CASRPPGSSGNTIYF. CDR3 nucleotide sequence: TGTGCCAGCAGACCCCCAGGGTCCTCTGGAAACACCATATATTTT. Together with reference TRBV28 and TRBJ1-3, the CDR3 gives the full variable domain: DVKVTQSSRYLVKRTGEKVFLECVQDMDHENMFWYRQDPGLGLRLIYFSYDVKMKEKGDIPEGYSVSREKKERFSLILESASTNQTSMYLCASRPPGSSGNTIYFGEGSWLTVV.